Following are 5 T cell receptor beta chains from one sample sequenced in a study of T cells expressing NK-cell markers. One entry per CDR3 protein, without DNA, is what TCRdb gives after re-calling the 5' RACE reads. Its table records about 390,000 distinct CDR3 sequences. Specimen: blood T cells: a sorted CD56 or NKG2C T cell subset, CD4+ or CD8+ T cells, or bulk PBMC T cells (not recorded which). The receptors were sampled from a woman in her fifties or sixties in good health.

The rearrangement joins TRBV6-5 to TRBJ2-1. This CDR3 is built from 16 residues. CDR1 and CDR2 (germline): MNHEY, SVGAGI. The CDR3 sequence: CASNSASSGSYNEQFF.

This CDR3 is CASRVSGRSTDTQYF. The chain joins TRBV4-1 to TRBJ2-3; checking the TCRdb D call of TRBD1 is not possible without DNA. Germline lookup yields CDR1 MGHRA and CDR2 YSYEKL. This CDR3 spans 15 amino acids.

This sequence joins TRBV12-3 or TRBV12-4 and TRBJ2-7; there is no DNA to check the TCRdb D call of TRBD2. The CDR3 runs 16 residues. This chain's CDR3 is CASSQGTSGSLYEQYF.

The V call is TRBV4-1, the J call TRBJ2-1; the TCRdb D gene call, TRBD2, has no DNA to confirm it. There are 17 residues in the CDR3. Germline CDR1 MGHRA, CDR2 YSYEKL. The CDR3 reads CASSLSRSLAGDGEQFF.

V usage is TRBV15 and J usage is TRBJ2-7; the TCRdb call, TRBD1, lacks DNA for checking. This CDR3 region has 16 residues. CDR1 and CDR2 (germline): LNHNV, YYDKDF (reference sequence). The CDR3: CATSSPGTGESYEQYF.